This entry features one T cell receptor (beta chain) sequence. Its antigen remains unidentified. The data are from a study of OX40 agonist ivuxolimab in advanced cancers. Study as a whole: The study enrolled dose-escalation patients with hepatocellular carcinoma, melanoma, renal cell or head and neck cancer. Notes on the study in general: Expanded peripheral T cell antigen specificity was not determined. At doses 0.1 to 3.0 mg/kg, CD4+ and CD8+ clones expanded.

This CDR3 is built from 13 residues. V was clipped by 2 bases and J by 5 bases, with 10 bases between them. Germline V gene sequence: CDR1 SGHTA, CDR2 FQGTGA. Using immunoSEQ multiplex PCR, the repertoire was profiled, and TCRdb retains in-frame clones only, with some absent. The data hold 77,000 or so clones, with almost 90% observed a single time. The V call is TRBV7-3, the J call TRBJ2-7; perhaps D is TRBD1 or TRBD2 (5 bases each). The sequencing here drew on CD4+ or CD8+ T cells sorted from blood, taken in a trial of the OX40 agonist ivuxolimab. The clonotype originates from an adult with an advanced solid tumor such as melanoma, head and neck, liver or kidney cancer. CDR3 residues: CASSLAGTDEQYF. Here the CDR3 DNA reads TGTGCCAGCAGCTTAGCAGGGACGGACGAGCAGTACTTC.